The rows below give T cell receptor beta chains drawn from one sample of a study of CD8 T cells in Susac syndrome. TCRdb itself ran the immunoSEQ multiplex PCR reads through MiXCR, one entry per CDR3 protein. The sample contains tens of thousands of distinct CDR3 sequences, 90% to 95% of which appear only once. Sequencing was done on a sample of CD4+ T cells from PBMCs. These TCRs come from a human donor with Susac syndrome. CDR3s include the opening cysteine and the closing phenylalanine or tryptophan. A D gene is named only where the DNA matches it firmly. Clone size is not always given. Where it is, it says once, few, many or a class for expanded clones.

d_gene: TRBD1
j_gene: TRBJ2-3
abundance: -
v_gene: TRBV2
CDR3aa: CASSRDRRSTDTQYF
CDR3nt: TGTGCCAGCAGCCGGGACAGGCGAAGCACAGATACGCAGTATTTT

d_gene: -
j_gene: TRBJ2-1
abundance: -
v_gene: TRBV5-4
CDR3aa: CASSLGSRQGGSNEQFF
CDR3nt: TGTGCCAGCAGCCTGGGGTCTAGACAGGGAGGGTCCAATGAGCAGTTCTTC

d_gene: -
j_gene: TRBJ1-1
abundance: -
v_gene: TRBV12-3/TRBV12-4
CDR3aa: CASTPGKVWNTEAFF
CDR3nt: TGTGCCAGCACCCCCGGAAAAGTCTGGAACACTGAAGCTTTCTTT

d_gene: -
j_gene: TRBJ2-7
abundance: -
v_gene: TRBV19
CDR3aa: CASSISRAAAYEQYF
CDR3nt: TGTGCCAGTAGTATCTCCAGAGCGGCAGCCTACGAGCAGTACTTC

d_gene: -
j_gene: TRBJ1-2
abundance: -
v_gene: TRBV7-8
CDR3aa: CASSLESGDWGYTF
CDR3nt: TGTGCCAGCAGCTTAGAATCGGGGGATTGGGGCTACACCTTC

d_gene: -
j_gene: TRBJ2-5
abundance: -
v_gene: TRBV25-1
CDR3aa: CASSEREQGTQYF
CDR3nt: TGTGCCAGCAGTGAAAGAGAACAGGGGACCCAGTACTTC

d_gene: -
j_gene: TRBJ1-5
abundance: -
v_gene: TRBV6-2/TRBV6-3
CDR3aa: CASSYGVRNQPQHF
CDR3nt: TGTGCCAGCAGTTACGGGGTCAGGAATCAGCCCCAGCATTTT

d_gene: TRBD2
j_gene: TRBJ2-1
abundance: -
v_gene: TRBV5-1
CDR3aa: CASTWDPAGGIYNEQFF
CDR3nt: TGCGCCAGCACCTGGGATCCAGCGGGGGGGATATACAATGAGCAGTTCTTC

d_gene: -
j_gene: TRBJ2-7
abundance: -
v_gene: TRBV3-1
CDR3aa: CASSQDNAVLYEQYF
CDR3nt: TGTGCCAGCAGCCAAGATAATGCAGTTCTCTACGAGCAGTACTTC

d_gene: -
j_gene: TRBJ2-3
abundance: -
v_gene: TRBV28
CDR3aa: CASSSSEDTQYF
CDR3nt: TGTGCCAGCAGTTCCTCGGAGGATACGCAGTATTTT

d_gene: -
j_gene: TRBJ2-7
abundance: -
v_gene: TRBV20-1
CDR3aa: CSARRGAVREQYF
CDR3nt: TGCAGTGCCCGCCGGGGTGCGGTCCGCGAGCAGTACTTC

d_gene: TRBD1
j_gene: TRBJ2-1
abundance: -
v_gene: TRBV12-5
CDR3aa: CASGLVLIAGQGRNEQFF
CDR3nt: TGTGCTAGTGGTTTGGTCCTTATCGCGGGACAGGGAAGGAATGAGCAGTTCTTC

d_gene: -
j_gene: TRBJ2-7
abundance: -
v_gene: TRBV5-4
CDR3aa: CASSSTTGTYEQYF
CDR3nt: TGTGCCAGCAGCTCAACGACGGGGACCTACGAGCAGTACTTC

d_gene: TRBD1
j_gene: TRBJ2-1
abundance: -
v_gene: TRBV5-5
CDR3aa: CASSLTDRAFHNEQFF
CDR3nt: TGTGCCAGCAGCTTAACCGACAGGGCGTTCCACAATGAGCAGTTCTTC

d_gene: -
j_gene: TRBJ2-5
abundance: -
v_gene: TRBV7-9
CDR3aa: CASSRDFQETQYF
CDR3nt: TGTGCCAGCAGCCGGGACTTCCAAGAGACCCAGTACTTC

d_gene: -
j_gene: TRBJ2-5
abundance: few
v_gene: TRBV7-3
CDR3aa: CASSLGGTPLETQYF
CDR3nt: TGTGCCAGCAGCTTAGGCGGGACTCCCCTAGAGACCCAGTACTTC

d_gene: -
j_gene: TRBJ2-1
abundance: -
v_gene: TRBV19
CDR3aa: CASRRDGLYNEQFF
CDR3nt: TGTGCCAGTCGACGGGACGGACTCTACAATGAGCAGTTCTTC

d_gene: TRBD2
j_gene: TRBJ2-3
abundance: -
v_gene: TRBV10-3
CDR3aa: CAISESGSGGIGTQYF
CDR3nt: TGTGCCATCAGTGAGTCGGGTAGCGGGGGGATCGGTACGCAGTATTTT

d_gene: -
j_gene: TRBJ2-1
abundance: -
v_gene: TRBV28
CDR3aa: CASTASYNEQFF
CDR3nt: TGTGCCAGCACCGCCAGTTACAATGAGCAGTTCTTC

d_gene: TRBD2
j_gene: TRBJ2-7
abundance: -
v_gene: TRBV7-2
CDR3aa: CASRQQRGGYEQYF
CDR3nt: TGTGCCAGCCGACAGCAGCGGGGTGGCTACGAGCAGTACTTC

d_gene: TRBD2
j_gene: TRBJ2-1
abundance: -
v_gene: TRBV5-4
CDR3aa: CASSPEGLALNEQFF
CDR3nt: TGTGCCAGCAGCCCCGAGGGACTAGCGCTCAATGAGCAGTTCTTC

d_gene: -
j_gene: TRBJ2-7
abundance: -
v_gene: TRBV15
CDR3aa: CATSSGYEVQYF
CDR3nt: TGTGCCACCAGCAGCGGATATGAAGTACAGTACTTC

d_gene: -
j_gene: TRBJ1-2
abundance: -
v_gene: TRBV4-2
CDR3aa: CASSPRSGIQPNYGYTF
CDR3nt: TGTGCCAGCAGCCCACGGTCAGGGATTCAGCCAAACTATGGCTACACCTTC

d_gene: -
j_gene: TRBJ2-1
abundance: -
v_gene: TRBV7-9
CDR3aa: CASSLVDFWKSSYNEQFF
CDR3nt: TGTGCCAGCAGCTTAGTCGATTTTTGGAAGAGCTCCTACAATGAGCAGTTCTTC

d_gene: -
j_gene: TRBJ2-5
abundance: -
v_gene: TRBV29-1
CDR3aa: CSVEGSPSRKETQYF
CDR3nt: TGCAGCGTTGAAGGGTCTCCTTCAAGAAAAGAGACCCAGTACTTC

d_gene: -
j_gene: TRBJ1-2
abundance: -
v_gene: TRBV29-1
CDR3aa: CSVEGVGVGGTNYGYTF
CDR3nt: TGCAGCGTTGAAGGCGTAGGGGTCGGGGGTACTAACTATGGCTACACCTTC

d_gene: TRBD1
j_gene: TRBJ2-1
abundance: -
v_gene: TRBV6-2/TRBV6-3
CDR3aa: CASSYSGLWDRGPFF
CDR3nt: TGTGCCAGCAGTTACTCGGGTCTGTGGGACAGGGGCCCGTTCTTC

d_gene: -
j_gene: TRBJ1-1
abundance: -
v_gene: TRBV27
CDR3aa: CASSLNTLNTEAFF
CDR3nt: TGTGCCAGCAGTCTAAACACCCTGAACACTGAAGCTTTCTTT

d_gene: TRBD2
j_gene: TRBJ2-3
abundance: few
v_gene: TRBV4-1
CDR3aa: CASSQVAGLDPGTDTQYF
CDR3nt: TGCGCCAGCAGCCAAGTAGCGGGGCTCGACCCGGGCACAGATACGCAGTATTTT

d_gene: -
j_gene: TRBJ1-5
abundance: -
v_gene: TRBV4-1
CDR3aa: CASSQLGRNNQPQHF
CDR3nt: TGCGCCAGCAGCCAACTGGGGAGAAACAATCAGCCCCAGCATTTT

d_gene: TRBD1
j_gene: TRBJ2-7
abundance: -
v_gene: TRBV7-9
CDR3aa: CASSVGTGASGEQYF
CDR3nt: TGTGCCAGCAGCGTCGGGACAGGCGCCTCTGGCGAGCAGTACTTC

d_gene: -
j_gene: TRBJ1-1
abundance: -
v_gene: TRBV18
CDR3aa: CASSPPGKPMNTEAFF
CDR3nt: TGTGCCAGCTCACCACCGGGGAAACCAATGAACACTGAAGCTTTCTTT

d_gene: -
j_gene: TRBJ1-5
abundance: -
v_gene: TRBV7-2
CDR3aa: CASSLGHIQPQHF
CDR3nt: TGTGCCAGCAGCTTAGGACACATTCAGCCCCAGCATTTT

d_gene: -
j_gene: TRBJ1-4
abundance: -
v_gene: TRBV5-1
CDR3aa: CASSGAGSNEKLFF
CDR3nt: TGCGCCAGCAGTGGGGCAGGGTCTAATGAAAAACTGTTTTTT

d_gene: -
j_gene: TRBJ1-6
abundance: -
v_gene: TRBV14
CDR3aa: CASSQKGPSLLHF
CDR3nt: TGTGCCAGCAGCCAGAAAGGACCCTCCCTCCTCCACTTT

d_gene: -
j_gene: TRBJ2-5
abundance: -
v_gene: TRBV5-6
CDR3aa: CASSWTTKETQYF
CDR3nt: TGTGCCAGCAGTTGGACTACTAAAGAGACCCAGTACTTC

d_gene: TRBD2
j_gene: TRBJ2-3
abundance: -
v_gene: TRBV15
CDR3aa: CATSRDGTSGGTGTQYF
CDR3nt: TGTGCCACCAGCAGAGATGGGACTAGCGGGGGCACGGGTACGCAGTATTTT

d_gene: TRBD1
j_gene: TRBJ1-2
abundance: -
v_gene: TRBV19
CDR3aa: CASNTGGGSYGYTF
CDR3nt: TGTGCCAGCAACACAGGGGGAGGAAGCTATGGCTACACCTTC

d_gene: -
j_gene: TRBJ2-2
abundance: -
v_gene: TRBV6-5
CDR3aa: CASIQDLATGELFF
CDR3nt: TGTGCCAGCATCCAGGACTTAGCCACCGGGGAGCTGTTTTTT

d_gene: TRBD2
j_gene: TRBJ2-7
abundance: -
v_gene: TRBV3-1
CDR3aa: CASSQARTSGRYEQYF
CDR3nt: TGTGCCAGCAGCCAAGCCCGTACTAGCGGGAGGTACGAGCAGTACTTC

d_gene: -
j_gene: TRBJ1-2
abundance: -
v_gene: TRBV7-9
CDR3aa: CATPTAGYYGYTF
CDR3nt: TGTGCCACCCCCACAGCAGGGTACTATGGCTACACCTTC

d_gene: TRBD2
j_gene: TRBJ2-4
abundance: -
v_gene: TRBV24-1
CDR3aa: CATSDDPRTGASGSYIQYF
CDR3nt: TGTGCCACCAGTGACGACCCCCGAACCGGGGCTAGCGGGAGCTACATTCAGTACTTC

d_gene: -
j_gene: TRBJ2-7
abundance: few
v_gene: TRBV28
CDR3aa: CASSPLLAPRRTYEQYF
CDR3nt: TGTGCCAGCAGTCCCCTGCTAGCGCCGAGGAGGACCTACGAGCAGTACTTC

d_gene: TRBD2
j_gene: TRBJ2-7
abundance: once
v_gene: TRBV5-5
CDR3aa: CASSRTSGSSLYEQYF
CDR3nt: TGTGCCAGCAGCCGGACTAGCGGGTCCTCATTGTACGAGCAGTACTTC

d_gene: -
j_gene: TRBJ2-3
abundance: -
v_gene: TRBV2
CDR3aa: CASSEGQLRFTQYF
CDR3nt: TGTGCCAGCAGTGAAGGACAGCTAAGATTTACGCAGTATTTT

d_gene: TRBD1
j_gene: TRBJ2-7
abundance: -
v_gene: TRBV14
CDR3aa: CASSHRSGTGTYEQYF
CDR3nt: TGTGCCAGCAGCCATCGTTCAGGGACAGGGACCTACGAGCAGTACTTC

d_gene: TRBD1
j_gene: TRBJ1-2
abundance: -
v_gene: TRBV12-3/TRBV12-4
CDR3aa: CASTLGDRDVPNYGYTF
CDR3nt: TGTGCCAGCACCCTGGGGGACAGGGACGTTCCTAACTATGGCTACACCTTC

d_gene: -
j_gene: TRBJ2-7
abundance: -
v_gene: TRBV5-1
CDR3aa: CASSLEGAYEQYF
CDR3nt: TGCGCCAGCAGCTTGGAGGGGGCCTACGAGCAGTACTTC

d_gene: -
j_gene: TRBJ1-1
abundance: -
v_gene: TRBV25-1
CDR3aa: CASKSGNTEAFF
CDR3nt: TGTGCCAGCAAATCGGGGAACACTGAAGCTTTCTTT

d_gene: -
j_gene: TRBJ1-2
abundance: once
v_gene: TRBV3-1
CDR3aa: CASRRGANYGYTF
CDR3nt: TGTGCCAGCAGGCGGGGGGCTAACTATGGCTACACCTTC

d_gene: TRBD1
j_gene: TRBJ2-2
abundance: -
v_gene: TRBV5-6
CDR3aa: CASSLLGQHTGELFF
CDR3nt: TGTGCCAGCAGCTTACTGGGACAGCACACCGGGGAGCTGTTTTTT

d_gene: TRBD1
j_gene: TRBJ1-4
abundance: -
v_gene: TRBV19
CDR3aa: CASVLTGGTEKLFF
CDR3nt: TGTGCCAGTGTGCTGACAGGGGGAACAGAAAAACTGTTTTTT

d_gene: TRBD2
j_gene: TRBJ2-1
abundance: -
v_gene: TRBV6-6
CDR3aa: CASVPPGGTYNEQFF
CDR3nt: TGTGCCAGCGTTCCCCCGGGGGGGACTTACAATGAGCAGTTCTTC

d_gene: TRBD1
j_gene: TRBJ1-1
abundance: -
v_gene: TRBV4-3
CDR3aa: CASSQDQRGREAFF
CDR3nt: TGCGCCAGCAGCCAAGATCAGAGGGGGCGAGAAGCTTTCTTT

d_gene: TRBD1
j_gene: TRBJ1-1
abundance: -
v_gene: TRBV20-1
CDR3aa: CSARTGMNTEAFF
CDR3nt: TGCAGTGCTAGGACAGGGATGAACACTGAAGCTTTCTTT

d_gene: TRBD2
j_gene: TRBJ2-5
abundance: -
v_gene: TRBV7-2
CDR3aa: CASSLAGLAGLETQYF
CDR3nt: TGTGCCAGCAGCTTAGCGGGACTAGCGGGATTAGAGACCCAGTACTTC